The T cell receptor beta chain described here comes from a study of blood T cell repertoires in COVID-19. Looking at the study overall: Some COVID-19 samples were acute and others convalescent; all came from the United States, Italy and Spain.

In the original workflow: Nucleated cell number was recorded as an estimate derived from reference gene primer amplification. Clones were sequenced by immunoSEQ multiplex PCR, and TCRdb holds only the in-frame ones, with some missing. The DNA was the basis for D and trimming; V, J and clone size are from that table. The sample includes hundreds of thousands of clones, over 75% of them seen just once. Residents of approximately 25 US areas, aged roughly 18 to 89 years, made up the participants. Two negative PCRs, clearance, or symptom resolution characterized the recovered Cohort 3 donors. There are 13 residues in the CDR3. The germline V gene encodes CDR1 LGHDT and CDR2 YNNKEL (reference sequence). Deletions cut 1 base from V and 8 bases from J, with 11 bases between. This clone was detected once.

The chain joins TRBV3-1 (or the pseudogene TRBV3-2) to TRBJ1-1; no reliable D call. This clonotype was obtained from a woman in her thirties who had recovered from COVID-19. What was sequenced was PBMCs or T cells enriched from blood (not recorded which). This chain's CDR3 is CASSQAPQREAFF. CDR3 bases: TGTGCCAGCAGCCAAGCTCCCCAGAGGGAAGCTTTCTTT.